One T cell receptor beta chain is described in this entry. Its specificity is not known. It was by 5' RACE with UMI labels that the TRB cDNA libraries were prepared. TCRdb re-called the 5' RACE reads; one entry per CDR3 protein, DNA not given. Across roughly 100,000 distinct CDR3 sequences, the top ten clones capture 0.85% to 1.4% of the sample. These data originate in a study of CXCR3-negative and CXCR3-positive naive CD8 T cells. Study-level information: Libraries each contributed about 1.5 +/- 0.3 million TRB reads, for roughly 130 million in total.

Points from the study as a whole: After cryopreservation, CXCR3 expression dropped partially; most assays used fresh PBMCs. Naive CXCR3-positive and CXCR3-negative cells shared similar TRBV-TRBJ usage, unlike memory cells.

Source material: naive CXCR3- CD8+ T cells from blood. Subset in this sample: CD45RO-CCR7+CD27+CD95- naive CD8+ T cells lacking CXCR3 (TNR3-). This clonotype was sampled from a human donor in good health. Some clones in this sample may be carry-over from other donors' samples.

The chain's CDR3 is CSARDVQSDYGYTF. The V call is TRBV20-1, the J call TRBJ1-2. The CDR3 length is 14 residues. Germline V CDR1 and CDR2: DFQATT, SNEGSKA (reference sequence).